These T cell receptor beta chains were read from a single sample in a study of long-term antiretroviral therapy in people with HIV. The assay was immunoSEQ multiplex PCR, and TCRdb's table has in-frame clones only and misses some. The table lists more than 15,000 clones, around 74% of them singletons. Sequenced here: unsorted PBMCs, sampled at the start of antiretroviral therapy. Receptor source: a man under 40 with HIV. Each CDR3 is given without its conserved first and last residue. The size of a clone is reported for some rows only, either as once, few or many, or as a class for expanded clones.

V: TRBV18
J: TRBJ1-2
size: NA
CDR3: ASSPAYSPNYGYT

V: TRBV11-3
J: TRBJ2-3
size: NA
CDR3: ASSPPGYGTDTQY

V: TRBV5-1
J: TRBJ2-5
size: NA
CDR3: ASSLEGDPRTQY

V: TRBV25-1
J: TRBJ2-5
size: NA
CDR3: ASSENPFGTGLETQY

V: TRBV7-2
J: TRBJ2-5
size: few
CDR3: ASSPGPGRETQY

V: TRBV6-5
J: TRBJ1-1
size: NA
CDR3: ASSYPGGSTEAF

V: TRBV9
J: TRBJ2-2
size: NA
CDR3: ASSPLGIGDTGELF

V: TRBV28
J: TRBJ2-7
size: NA
CDR3: ASRATSGAGGREQY

V: TRBV19
J: TRBJ1-1
size: NA
CDR3: ASSMSGPEAF

V: TRBV19
J: TRBJ2-7
size: NA
CDR3: ASSIGWDRSYEQY

V: TRBV15
J: TRBJ1-6
size: few
CDR3: ATSLGGSPLH

V: TRBV7-2
J: TRBJ2-7
size: NA
CDR3: ASSLRQGWDEQY

V: TRBV6-4
J: TRBJ1-2
size: few
CDR3: ASSDTPQGATYGYT

V: TRBV5-5
J: TRBJ2-7
size: NA
CDR3: ASSFFTGDEQY

V: TRBV5-1
J: TRBJ2-7
size: NA
CDR3: ASSLDRGLYEQY

V: TRBV6-5
J: TRBJ2-7
size: NA
CDR3: AASPDREPYEQY

V: TRBV6-4
J: TRBJ1-2
size: NA
CDR3: ASSDYLGYGYT

V: TRBV7-2
J: TRBJ2-1
size: NA
CDR3: ASSFSAGRGAYNEQF

V: TRBV5-1
J: TRBJ2-7
size: NA
CDR3: ASSLISSYEQY

V: TRBV4-3
J: TRBJ1-2
size: NA
CDR3: ASSQGAGVSHNYGYT

V: TRBV5-4
J: TRBJ2-5
size: NA
CDR3: ASSVRLWGEETQY

V: TRBV5-1
J: TRBJ2-2
size: once
CDR3: ASRGSNTGELF

V: TRBV23-1
J: TRBJ1-2
size: NA
CDR3: ASSQSVPVHYGYT

V: TRBV19
J: TRBJ2-1
size: NA
CDR3: ASTMDRQSSYNEQF

V: TRBV28
J: TRBJ2-2
size: NA
CDR3: ASSPHYSGMETGELF

V: TRBV14
J: TRBJ1-6
size: NA
CDR3: ASSQDPGQDNSPLH

V: TRBV4-1
J: TRBJ2-7
size: NA
CDR3: ASSHSTGSSYEQY

V: TRBV6-5
J: TRBJ2-1
size: NA
CDR3: ASSLSPLNEQF

V: TRBV28
J: TRBJ1-5
size: NA
CDR3: ASSLASSNQPQH

V: TRBV5-4
J: TRBJ2-7
size: once
CDR3: ASSTVGNSYEQY

V: TRBV19
J: TRBJ2-3
size: NA
CDR3: ASSMDRGPTDTQY

V: TRBV30
J: TRBJ1-1
size: medium-sized
CDR3: AWVVNTEAF

V: TRBV7-8
J: TRBJ1-1
size: NA
CDR3: ATHSWNTEAF

V: TRBV7-2
J: TRBJ2-5
size: NA
CDR3: ASSLARQGGETQY

V: TRBV14
J: TRBJ2-3
size: NA
CDR3: ASSHLFVSGGSGTDTQY

V: TRBV2
J: TRBJ1-1
size: NA
CDR3: ASSRQGAGNTEAF

V: TRBV7-9
J: TRBJ1-2
size: NA
CDR3: ASSLEGHWYGYT

V: TRBV7-9
J: TRBJ1-1
size: NA
CDR3: ASSDGLRVEAF

V: TRBV6-5
J: TRBJ1-2
size: NA
CDR3: ASRGGDNYGYT

V: TRBV5-4
J: TRBJ1-1
size: NA
CDR3: ASSLEGSGVNTEAF

V: TRBV4-1
J: TRBJ2-1
size: NA
CDR3: ASSQARGAGANPYYNEQF

V: TRBV30
J: TRBJ1-4
size: NA
CDR3: AWSLSGVNEKLF

V: TRBV7-2
J: TRBJ2-2
size: NA
CDR3: ASSLLSGSAGELF

V: TRBV27
J: TRBJ1-1
size: NA
CDR3: ASSLTGRPNTEAF

V: TRBV27
J: TRBJ2-1
size: NA
CDR3: ASSFLSGSSYNEQF

V: TRBV4-2
J: TRBJ2-3
size: NA
CDR3: ASSQGSGGNTDTQY

V: TRBV5-1
J: TRBJ2-7
size: NA
CDR3: ASSTGFFEQY

V: TRBV18
J: TRBJ1-4
size: NA
CDR3: ASSARTATNEKLF

V: TRBV7-9
J: TRBJ2-3
size: NA
CDR3: ASSRQGQGARDTQY

V: TRBV6-1
J: TRBJ2-7
size: NA
CDR3: ASIDGEQY